This T cell receptor (beta chain) derives from a study of shared clonotypes between healthy human individuals. Study-wide context: Per donor, CD8 memory used one plate, CD8 naive used two, CD4 memory used three and CD4 naive used three. Findings and caveats of the study: Memory subsets had estimated richness that was generally smaller than that of naive subsets.

With regard to this clone: What it binds is unknown.

Here immunoSEQ multiplex PCR was the method, and the copy in TCRdb shows in-frame clones only, minus some. This table holds 2.5 million or so clones, around nine tenths found once. Trimming cost V 0 bases and J 4 bases, with 13 bases left between them. This CDR3 has 15 residues. Germline CDR1 LGHNA, CDR2 YNFKEQ. The receptor's source is a man younger than 35 in good health. Sequencing used naive CD4+ T cells sorted from blood. Described subset: CD45RA+ positively selected. V usage is TRBV4-2 and J usage is TRBJ2-7; no definite D call. CDR3 amino acids: CASSQDPKGVYEQYF. CDR3 nucleotides: TGTGCCAGCAGCCAAGATCCGAAGGGCGTGTACGAGCAGTACTTC.